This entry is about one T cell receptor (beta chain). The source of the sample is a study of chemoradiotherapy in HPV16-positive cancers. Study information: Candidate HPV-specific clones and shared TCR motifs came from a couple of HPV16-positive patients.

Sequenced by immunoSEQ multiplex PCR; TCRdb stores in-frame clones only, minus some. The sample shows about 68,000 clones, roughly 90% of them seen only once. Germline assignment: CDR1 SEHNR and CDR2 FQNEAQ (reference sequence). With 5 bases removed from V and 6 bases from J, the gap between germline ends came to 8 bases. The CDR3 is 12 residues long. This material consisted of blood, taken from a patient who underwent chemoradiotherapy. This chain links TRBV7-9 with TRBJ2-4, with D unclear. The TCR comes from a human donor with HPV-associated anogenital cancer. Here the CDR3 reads CASSPMRNIQYF. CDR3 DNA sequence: TGTGCCAGCAGCCCCATGAGAAACATTCAGTACTTC. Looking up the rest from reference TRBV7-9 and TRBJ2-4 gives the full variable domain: DTGVSQNPRHKITKRGQNVTFRCDPISEHNRLYWYRQTLGQGPEFLTYFQNEAQLEKSRLLSDRFSAERPKGSFSTLEIQRTEQGDSAMYLCASSPMRNIQYFGAGTRLSVL.